Below are 19 T cell receptor beta chains sequenced from a single sample in a study of T cells after somatic rescue of genetic block. TCRdb's table, derived via immunoSEQ multiplex PCR, lists solely in-frame clones and lacks some. The data hold approximately 70,000 clones, with roughly 88% observed a single time. Sequencing was performed on peripheral blood mononuclear cells (PBMCs). All receptors derive from a man aged 25-40 years.

V and J are TRBV4-2 and TRBJ1-5; no clear D. Trimming removed 3 bases at V and 7 bases at J, with 10 bases between. Germline CDR1 LGHNA, CDR2 YNFKEQ. The CDR3 is 13 amino acids. The CDR3 loop reads CASSQREGQPQHF. DNA of the CDR3: TGTGCCAGCAGCCAGAGGGAGGGCCAGCCCCAGCATTTT.

CDR3 protein: CASSPRLQGGNTEAFF. The DNA of the CDR3 is TGTGCCAGCTCACCACGTCTTCAGGGTGGCAACACTGAAGCTTTCTTT. This rearrangement joins TRBV18 to TRBJ1-1, with D perhaps TRBD1 (5 bases). The CDR3 length is 16 residues. Germline assignment: CDR1 KGHSH and CDR2 LQKENI. With 1 base removed from V and 2 bases from J, the gap between germline ends came to 14 bases.

The V call is TRBV5-6, the J call TRBJ1-6; the D is unclear. The CDR3 extends over 12 amino acids. The V end lost 2 bases, the J end lost 10 bases, and 7 bases lay between the germline ends. Germline V gives CDR1 SGHDT, CDR2 YYEEEE. The CDR3 region has the DNA TGTGCCAGCAGCTTCCCTGGGTCACCCCTCCACTTT. Protein product: CASSFPGSPLHF.

J is TRBJ1-4 and V is TRBV2; D is ambiguous. Germline V gene lookup returns CDR1 SNHLY and CDR2 FYNNEI. V shed 1 base and J shed 10 bases, with 13 bases lying between them. This CDR3 region has 14 residues. The CDR3 region has the DNA TGTGCCAGCAGTGAAGGTCAGCCCCGTGGAAAACTGTTTTTT. Its translation: CASSEGQPRGKLFF.

The chain recombines TRBV13 with TRBJ2-2; perhaps TRBD2 as D (6 bases). The CDR3 length is 18 residues. The germline gives CDR1 PRHDT, CDR2 FYEKMQ (reference sequence). V gave up 4 bases and J gave up 7 bases, with 25 bases separating them. The CDR3 DNA reads as TGTGCCAGCAGCTCGAATGACCGGGCCCGAAAGGAGGGCGGGGAGCTGTTTTTT. Protein: CASSSNDRARKEGGELFF.

The chain couples TRBV30 to TRBJ1-1; no definite D call. V was cut by 2 bases and J by 9 bases, with 10 bases left in between. Germline CDR1 and CDR2: GTSNPN and SVGIG (reference sequence). The CDR3 has 11 residues. CDR3 sequence reads: CAWSSRTQAFF. The DNA of the CDR3 is TGTGCCTGGAGTTCCCGGACTCAAGCTTTCTTT.

The rearrangement links TRBV6-5 to TRBJ2-1, with a possible D match to TRBD2 (6 bases). Trimming removed 6 bases from V and 5 bases from J, with 17 bases in between. Looked up from germline, CDR1 is MNHEY and CDR2 is SVGAGI. The CDR3 is 15 residues long. CDR3 coding DNA: TGTGCCAGCAGCATGGGACTTAGCCTTCACAATGAGCAGTTCTTC. Amino acids: CASSMGLSLHNEQFF.

J is TRBJ2-5 and V is TRBV4-1; 9 positions agree with TRBD2. V lost 1 base to trimming and J lost 5 bases; unmatched junction nucleotides: 17. Per the germline V gene, CDR1 is MGHRA and CDR2 is YSYEKL. This CDR3 is built from 19 residues. CDR3 coding DNA: TGCGCCAGCAGCCAAGGATTAATCCTCCGCGGGGGGGCCGGGGAGACCCAGTACTTC. This encodes CASSQGLILRGGAGETQYF.

The rearrangement joins TRBV7-2 to TRBJ1-5; tentative D call: TRBD1 (5 bases). The V end was cut by 10 bases, the J end by 6 bases, with 19 bases between. Germline V gives CDR1 SGHTA, CDR2 FQGNSA. The CDR3 contains 14 residues. The CDR3 sequence: CATMEAGGVQPQHF. The CDR3 DNA reads as TGTGCCACCATGGAGGCGGGAGGGGTTCAGCCCCAGCATTTT.

The V call is TRBV4-3, the J call TRBJ2-2; TRBD2 might be the D (6 bases). The CDR3 runs 16 residues. V lost 3 bases, J lost 5 bases, and 16 bases lay in between. Germline assignment: CDR1 LGHNA and CDR2 YSLEER. In nucleotides, the CDR3 is TGCGCCAGCAGCCAGCAAGAAGGTCGGGGGACCGGGGAGCTGTTTTTT. It is translated as CASSQQEGRGTGELFF.

This clone was recorded at least ten times. The chain employs TRBV9 and TRBJ1-1; D not resolved. CDR3 length: 14 amino acids. Germline V CDR1 and CDR2: SGDLS, YYNGEE. V was shortened by 0 bases and J by 3 bases, with 9 bases between the two germline ends. CDR3 sequence reads: CASSVGLAYTEAFF. DNA of the CDR3: TGTGCCAGCAGCGTAGGGTTGGCTTACACTGAAGCTTTCTTT.

V usage is TRBV28 and J usage is TRBJ1-2; D not resolved. The V gene lost 8 bases and the J gene lost 4 bases, with 11 bases spanning the gap. Germline V CDR1 and CDR2: MDHEN, SYDVKM. There are 12 residues in the CDR3. Here the CDR3 reads CASADGFYGYTF. CDR3 sequence (DNA): TGTGCCAGCGCTGACGGATTCTATGGCTACACCTTC.

J is TRBJ2-7 and V is TRBV2; D gene ambiguous. In germline, CDR1 is SNHLY, CDR2 FYNNEI. This CDR3 has 14 residues. Trimming cost V 7 bases and J 0 bases, with 13 bases left between them. The chain's CDR3 is CASTDGHNSYEQYF. The CDR3, as DNA: TGTGCCAGCACCGACGGTCACAACTCCTACGAGCAGTACTTC.

The V call is TRBV5-8, the J call TRBJ2-5, with D maybe TRBD1 (5 bases). The ends were cut back, 7 bases at V and 1 base at J, with 8 bases in the middle. This CDR3 has 12 residues. The germline V gene has CDR1 SGHTS and CDR2 YDEGEE. The CDR3 spells CASAQGQETQYF. CDR3 coding DNA: TGTGCCAGCGCGCAGGGCCAAGAGACCCAGTACTTC.

The rearrangement links TRBV5-6 to TRBJ2-7; the D is unclear. Germline CDR1 is SGHDT and CDR2 is YYEEEE. V was clipped by 0 bases and J by 3 bases, with 10 bases between them. The CDR3 loop spans 14 amino acids. CDR3: CASSLGSSHYEQYF. CDR3 coding DNA: TGTGCCAGCAGCTTGGGCAGCTCACACTACGAGCAGTACTTC.

The chain recombines TRBV12-5 with TRBJ1-4; D possibly corresponds to TRBD1 (6 bases). The CDR3 is 14 residues long. Trimming pared 5 bases from V and 3 bases from J, leaving 10 bases between. Germline values: CDR1 LGHNT, CDR2 FRNRAP. The DNA of the CDR3 is TGTGCTAGTGGTAAGGGGGAGTCTAATGAAAAACTGTTTTTT. This codes for CASGKGESNEKLFF.

The gene calls are TRBV19 and TRBJ2-7; 9 nucleotides line up with TRBD1. Germline loops: CDR1 LNHDA, CDR2 SQIVND (reference sequence). V shed 4 bases, J shed 3 bases, and the junction held 7 bases outside the gene matches. This CDR3 contains 15 residues. The chain's CDR3 is CASSTGTGWGYEQYF. CDR3 coding DNA: TGTGCCAGTAGTACTGGGACAGGGTGGGGCTACGAGCAGTACTTC.

The CDR3 spells CASTAEEGSRSSYNEQFF. The CDR3 DNA is TGTGCCAGTACCGCCGAGGAAGGTTCTAGGAGCTCCTACAATGAGCAGTTCTTC. The J gene is TRBJ2-1, the V gene TRBV19; D unclear. Germline CDR1 reads LNHDA; CDR2 reads SQIVND (reference sequence). CDR3 length: 18 amino acids. The germline V and J ends were trimmed by 7 bases and 0 bases, with 22 bases remaining between them. Combining the CDR3 with reference TRBV19 and TRBJ2-1 gives the whole variable domain DGGITQSPKYLFRKEGQNVTLSCEQNLNHDAMYWYRQDPGQGLRLIYYSQIVNDFQKGDIAEGYSVSREKKESFPLTVTSAQKNPTAFYLCASTAEEGSRSSYNEQFFGPGTRLTVL.

The count of this clone is one. This sequence joins TRBV19 and TRBJ2-6; 7 bases align to TRBD1. The ends lost 5 bases at V and 0 bases at J; junction bases unmatched: 7. The CDR3 consists of 17 residues. Germline V gene sequence: CDR1 LNHDA, CDR2 SQIVND (reference sequence). The CDR3 reads CASSPQGDSSGANVLTF. The CDR3 region has the DNA TGTGCCAGTAGTCCCCAGGGGGATAGCTCTGGGGCCAACGTCCTGACTTTC.